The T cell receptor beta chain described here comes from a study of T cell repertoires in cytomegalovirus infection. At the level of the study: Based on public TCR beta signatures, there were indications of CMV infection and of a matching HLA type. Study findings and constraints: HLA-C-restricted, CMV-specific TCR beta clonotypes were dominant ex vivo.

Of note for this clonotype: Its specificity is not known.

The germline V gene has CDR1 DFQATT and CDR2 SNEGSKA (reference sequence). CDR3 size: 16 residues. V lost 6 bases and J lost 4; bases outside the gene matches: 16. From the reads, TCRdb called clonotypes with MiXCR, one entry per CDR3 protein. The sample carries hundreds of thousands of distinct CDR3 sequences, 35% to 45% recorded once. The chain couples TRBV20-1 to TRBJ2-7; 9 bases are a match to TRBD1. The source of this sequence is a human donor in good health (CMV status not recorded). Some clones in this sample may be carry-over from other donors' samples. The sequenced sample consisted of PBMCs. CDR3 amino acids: CSAQARWTGAEYEQYF. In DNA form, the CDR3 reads TGCAGTGCCCAAGCCAGGTGGACAGGGGCCGAGTACGAGCAGTACTTC.